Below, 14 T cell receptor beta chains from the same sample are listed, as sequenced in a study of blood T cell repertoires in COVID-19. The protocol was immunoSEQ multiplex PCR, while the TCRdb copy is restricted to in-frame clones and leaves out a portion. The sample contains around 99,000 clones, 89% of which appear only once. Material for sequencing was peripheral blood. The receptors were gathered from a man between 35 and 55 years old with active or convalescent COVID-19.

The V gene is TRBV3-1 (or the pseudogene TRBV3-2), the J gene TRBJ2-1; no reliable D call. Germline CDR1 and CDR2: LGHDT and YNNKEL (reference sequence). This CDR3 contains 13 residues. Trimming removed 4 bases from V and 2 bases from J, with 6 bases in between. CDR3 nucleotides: TGTGCCAGCAGCCTCCAAACCTACAATGAGCAGTTCTTC. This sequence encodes CASSLQTYNEQFF.

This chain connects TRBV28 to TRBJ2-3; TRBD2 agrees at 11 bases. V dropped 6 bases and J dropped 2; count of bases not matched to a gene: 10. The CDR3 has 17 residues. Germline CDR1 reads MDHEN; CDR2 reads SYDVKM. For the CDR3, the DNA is TGTGCCAGCAGCTCAAGCGGGACTAGCGGAATCACAGATACGCAGTATTTT. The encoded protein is CASSSSGTSGITDTQYF.

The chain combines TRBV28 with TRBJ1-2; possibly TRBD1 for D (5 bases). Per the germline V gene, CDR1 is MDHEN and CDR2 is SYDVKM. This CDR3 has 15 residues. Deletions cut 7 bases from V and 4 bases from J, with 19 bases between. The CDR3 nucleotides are TGTGCCAGCACCATAGGGGCAGGGTATGGCTATGGCTACACCTTC. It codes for CASTIGAGYGYGYTF.

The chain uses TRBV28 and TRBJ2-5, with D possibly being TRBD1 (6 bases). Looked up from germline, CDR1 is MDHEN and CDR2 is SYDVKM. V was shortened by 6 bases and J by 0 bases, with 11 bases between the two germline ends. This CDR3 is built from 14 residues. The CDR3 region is CASSPRGYQETQYF. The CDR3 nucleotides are TGTGCCAGCAGCCCGAGGGGGTACCAAGAGACCCAGTACTTC.

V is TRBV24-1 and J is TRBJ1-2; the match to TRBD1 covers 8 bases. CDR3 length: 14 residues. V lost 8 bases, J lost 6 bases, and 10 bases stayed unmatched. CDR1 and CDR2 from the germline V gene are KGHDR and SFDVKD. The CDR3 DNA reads TGTGCCACCAAAGGGACAGGATACGAAGATGGCTACACCTTC. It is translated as CATKGTGYEDGYTF.

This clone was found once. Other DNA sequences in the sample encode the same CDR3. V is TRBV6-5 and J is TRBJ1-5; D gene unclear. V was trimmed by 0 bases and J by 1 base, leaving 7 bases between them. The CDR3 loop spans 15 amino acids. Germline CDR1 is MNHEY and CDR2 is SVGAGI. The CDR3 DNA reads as TGTGCCAGCAGTTACTCGCGATCCAGCAATCAGCCCCAGCATTTT. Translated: CASSYSRSSNQPQHF.

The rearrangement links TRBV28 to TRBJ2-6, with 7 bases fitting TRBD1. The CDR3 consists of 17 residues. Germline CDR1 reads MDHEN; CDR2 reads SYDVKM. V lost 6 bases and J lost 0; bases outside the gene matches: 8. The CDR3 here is CASRPGQTISGANVLTF. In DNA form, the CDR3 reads TGTGCCAGCAGGCCGGGACAGACGATCTCTGGGGCCAACGTCCTGACTTTC. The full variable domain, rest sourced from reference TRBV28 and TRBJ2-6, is DVKVTQSSRYLVKRTGEKVFLECVQDMDHENMFWYRQDPGLGLRLIYFSYDVKMKEKGDIPEGYSVSREKKERFSLILESASTNQTSMYLCASRPGQTISGANVLTFGAGSRLTVL.

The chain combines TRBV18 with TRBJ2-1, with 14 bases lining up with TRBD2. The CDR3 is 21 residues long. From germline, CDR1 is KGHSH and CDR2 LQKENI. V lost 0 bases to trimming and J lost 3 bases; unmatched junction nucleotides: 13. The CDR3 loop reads CASSPPVGSRTSGRIYNEQFF. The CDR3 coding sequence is TGTGCCAGCTCACCACCGGTTGGGAGCCGGACTAGCGGGAGGATCTACAATGAGCAGTTCTTC.

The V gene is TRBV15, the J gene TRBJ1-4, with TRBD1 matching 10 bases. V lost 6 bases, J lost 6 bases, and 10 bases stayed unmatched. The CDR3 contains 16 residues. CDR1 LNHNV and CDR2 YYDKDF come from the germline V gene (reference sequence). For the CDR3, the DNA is TGTGCCACCAGGACGTTCGGTGACAGGGGGCATGAAAAACTGTTTTTT. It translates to CATRTFGDRGHEKLFF.

CDR3 sequence (DNA): TGTGCCAGCAGCGTAGGAACTAGCGGGCTGTACAATGAGCAGTTCTTC. Its protein product is CASSVGTSGLYNEQFF. V gene TRBV9 combines with J gene TRBJ2-1; TRBD2 matches at 9 bases. V lost 0 bases to trimming and J lost 4 bases; unmatched junction nucleotides: 5. The CDR3 consists of 16 residues. Germline CDR1 SGDLS, CDR2 YYNGEE.

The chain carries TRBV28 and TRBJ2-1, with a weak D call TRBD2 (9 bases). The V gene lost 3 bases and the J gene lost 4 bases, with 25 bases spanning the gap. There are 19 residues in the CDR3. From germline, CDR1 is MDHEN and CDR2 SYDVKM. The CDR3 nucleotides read TGTGCCAGCAGTTTTAGACCCCCGCGGGGGGGACAGGCTTACAATGAGCAGTTCTTC. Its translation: CASSFRPPRGGQAYNEQFF.

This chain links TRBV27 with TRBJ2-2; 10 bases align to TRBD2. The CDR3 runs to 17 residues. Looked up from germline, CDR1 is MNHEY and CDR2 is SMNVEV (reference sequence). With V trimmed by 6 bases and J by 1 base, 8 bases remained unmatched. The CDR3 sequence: CASRTQLAGQNTGELFF. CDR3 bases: TGTGCCAGCAGAACGCAACTAGCGGGGCAGAACACCGGGGAGCTGTTTTTT.

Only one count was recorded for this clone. CDR3 nucleotide sequence: TGTGCCAGCAGCGCGACAAATGGTGGGACTAATGAAAAACTGTTTTTT. Translation: CASSATNGGTNEKLFF. This chain links TRBV9 with TRBJ1-4; no definite D call. The CDR3 loop spans 16 amino acids. From germline, CDR1 is SGDLS and CDR2 YYNGEE. V shed 3 bases and J shed 2 bases, with 14 bases lying between them.

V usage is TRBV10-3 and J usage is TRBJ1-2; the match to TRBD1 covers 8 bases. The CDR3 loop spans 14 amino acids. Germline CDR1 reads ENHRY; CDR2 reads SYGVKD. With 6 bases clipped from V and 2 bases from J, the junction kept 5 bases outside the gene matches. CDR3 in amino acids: CAISWTGSNYGYTF. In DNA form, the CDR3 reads TGTGCCATCAGCTGGACAGGGTCGAACTATGGCTACACCTTC.